This TCR beta chain was profiled in a study of tumor-infiltrating lymphocytes in localized non-small cell lung cancer. Looking at the study overall: Each patient gave resected tumor and non-adjacent uninvolved lung tissue.

Assay: immunoSEQ multiplex PCR; the TCRdb copy retains only in-frame clones and omits some. The sample holds around 8,000 clones, approximately 60% seen once. This clonotype was sampled from a human donor with non-small cell lung cancer. Sequencing was performed on uninvolved lung tissue not adjacent to the tumor.

CDR3: CASSQDGLEFEQYF. As DNA, the CDR3 is TGTGCCAGCAGCCAAGACGGATTGGAATTCGAGCAGTACTTC. The chain joins TRBV27 to TRBJ2-7, with no clear D. The germline V gene has CDR1 MNHEY and CDR2 SMNVEV (reference sequence). The V end lost 6 bases, the J end lost 6 bases, and 18 bases lay between the germline ends. The CDR3 runs to 14 residues.